This is a list of T cell receptor beta chains from one sample in a study of cytomegalovirus exposure and HLA in healthy donors. Using immunoSEQ multiplex PCR, the repertoire was profiled, and TCRdb retains in-frame clones only, with some absent. This sample carries around 140,000 clones, 64% of them seen once, and the ten largest clones take 2% to 3%. Input material: PBMCs. The receptors were gathered from a woman aged 40 to 50 in good health and CMV-seronegative. Both conserved end residues are part of each CDR3. D genes are given only for firm matches. Clone size appears in some rows only: once, few, many, or a class for an expanded clone.

v_call,clone_size,d_call,j_call,cdr3_nt,cdr3_aa
TRBV2,few,TRBD2,TRBJ2-3,TGTGCCAGCAGTGACTGGGGGGGAAGCACAGATACGCAGTATTTT,CASSDWGGSTDTQYF
TRBV28,.,TRBD1,TRBJ1-2,TGTGCCAGCAGAGAACAGGGGTACTATGGCTACACCTTC,CASREQGYYGYTF
TRBV25-1,.,.,TRBJ2-3,TGTGCCAGCAACCACAGACACACAGATACGCAGTATTTT,CASNHRHTDTQYF
TRBV6-1,.,.,TRBJ2-3,TGTGCCAGCTCGGGGGGCACAGATACGCAGTATTTT,CASSGGTDTQYF
TRBV4-3,.,TRBD1,TRBJ1-2,TGCGCCAGCAGCCAAGATTGGGACAGGGGGCGCGGTGGCTACACCTTC,CASSQDWDRGRGGYTF
TRBV7-2,few,.,TRBJ1-5,TGTGCCAGCAGCCTCGGACAGCTCAATCAGCCCCAGCATTTT,CASSLGQLNQPQHF
TRBV7-8,.,.,TRBJ2-2,TGTGCCAGCAGCTTGGGACTTCCGACGGGGGAGCTGTTTTTT,CASSLGLPTGELFF
TRBV7-2,.,.,TRBJ1-1,TGTGCCAGCAGCCGACGGGTCCTTGAAGCTTTCTTT,CASSRRVLEAFF
TRBV4-2,.,.,TRBJ2-4,TGTGCCAGCAGCCAAGAGGTCAGACTAGGGGACATTCAGTACTTC,CASSQEVRLGDIQYF
TRBV10-1,few,TRBD1,TRBJ1-1,TGCGCCAGCAGCATAAATCCGGACAGGGCCACTGAAGCTTTCTTT,CASSINPDRATEAFF
TRBV30,.,TRBD1,TRBJ1-3,TGTGCCTGGACCGCCGACGACAGGGGGGGAAACACCATATATTTT,CAWTADDRGGNTIYF
TRBV18,.,.,TRBJ1-5,TGTGCCAGCTCACCCAACAGGGTTGGGCAGCCCCAGCATTTT,CASSPNRVGQPQHF
TRBV10-1,.,.,TRBJ1-6,TGCGCCAGCAGGGCGGCACCCCTCCACTTT,CASRAAPLHF
TRBV9,.,TRBD1,TRBJ1-1,TGTGCCAGCAGCGTAGCTTGGGCAGGGGGCAAAGCTTTCTTT,CASSVAWAGGKAFF
TRBV11-2,.,TRBD1,TRBJ2-7,TGTGCCAGCAGCTTACTGGGACAGCGCTCGTCCTACGAGCAGTACTTC,CASSLLGQRSSYEQYF
TRBV28,few,.,TRBJ2-1,TGTGCCAGCAGTTTAATGGGGAGCTCCTACAATGAGCAGTTCTTC,CASSLMGSSYNEQFF
TRBV28,once,TRBD2,TRBJ2-5,TGTGCCAGCAGTTTACGCTGGGGGCGGGGGGTATCAGAGACCCAGTACTTC,CASSLRWGRGVSETQYF
TRBV7-2,.,.,TRBJ1-6,TGTGCCAGCAGCCATCCGGGGCAGGGGTATTCACCCCTCCACTTT,CASSHPGQGYSPLHF
TRBV7-2,.,.,TRBJ2-7,TGTGCCAGCAGTCCGAGTTACGAGCAGTACTTC,CASSPSYEQYF
TRBV11-2,.,.,TRBJ1-5,TGTGCCAGCAGCTTAAGGGAGGATCAGCCCCAGCATTTT,CASSLREDQPQHF
TRBV7-3,.,.,TRBJ2-2,TGTGCCAGCAGCTTAGGGCAGTCCAACGGGGAGCTGTTTTTT,CASSLGQSNGELFF
TRBV18,.,.,TRBJ2-7,TGTGCCAGCTCACCGATAACAGGGAGCGAGCAGTACTTC,CASSPITGSEQYF
TRBV4-1,.,.,TRBJ1-6,TGCGCCAGCAGCCAAGAACCGCAGGGCTGGTCACCCCTCCACTTT,CASSQEPQGWSPLHF
TRBV4-3,.,TRBD1,TRBJ1-2,TGCGCCAGCAGCCGCTTAATAGGGACAGGGGAATACTATGGCTACACCTTC,CASSRLIGTGEYYGYTF
TRBV29-1,few,TRBD1,TRBJ2-4,TGCAGCGTTGAAGGCCCCAGGGACAGGGGCATGAACATTCAGTACTTC,CSVEGPRDRGMNIQYF
TRBV7-6,.,TRBD1,TRBJ1-1,TGTGCCAGCAGCTTCGGACAGGGTGTTGAAGCTTTCTTT,CASSFGQGVEAFF
TRBV11-2,few,.,TRBJ2-1,TGTGCCAGCAGCTTAAGCTTAGGAGCTCCTTACAATGAGCAGTTCTTC,CASSLSLGAPYNEQFF
TRBV7-9,.,TRBD2,TRBJ2-2,TGTGCCAGCAGCTCCCCTAGCGGGGGGAACACCGGGGAGCTGTTTTTT,CASSSPSGGNTGELFF
TRBV5-1,few,TRBD1,TRBJ1-1,TGCGCCAGCAGCATTAGACAGGGAGACACTGAAGCTTTCTTT,CASSIRQGDTEAFF
TRBV6-5,.,.,TRBJ1-5,TGTGCCAGCAGTTACTCCCAGGACAATCAGCCCCAGCATTTT,CASSYSQDNQPQHF
TRBV29-1,.,.,TRBJ1-1,TGCAGCGTTTCTCTACTTTCCCCGGGAACTGAAGCTTTCTTT,CSVSLLSPGTEAFF
TRBV5-1,.,TRBD2,TRBJ2-2,TGCGCCAGCAGCGGGACTAGCGGGGGGGCGCCCGGGGAGCTGTTTTTT,CASSGTSGGAPGELFF
TRBV30,once,TRBD1,TRBJ1-5,TGTGCCTGGAGTCCCGGGACAGGGTCTCGGCCCCAGCATTTT,CAWSPGTGSRPQHF
TRBV6-1,few,.,TRBJ1-1,TGTGCCAGCAGCCGAACAGGTCAGGGGAACACTGAAGCTTTCTTT,CASSRTGQGNTEAFF
TRBV5-4,once,.,TRBJ2-6,TGTGCCAGCAGCGCGGGACCCTCTGGGGCCAACGTCCTGACTTTC,CASSAGPSGANVLTF
TRBV11-3,few,TRBD1,TRBJ1-6,TGTGCCAGCAGCTTCGGGACAGATCCACCCCTCCACTTT,CASSFGTDPPLHF
TRBV5-1,.,TRBD1,TRBJ1-2,TGCGCCAGCAGCGCCGACAGGGTAAACTATGGCTACACCTTC,CASSADRVNYGYTF
TRBV5-1,.,TRBD2,TRBJ2-7,TGCGCCAGCAGCTTGGAGGCTAGCGGCTCCTACGAGCAGTACTTC,CASSLEASGSYEQYF